A selection of T cell receptor beta chains follows, all from one sample in a study of Ad26.COV2.S vaccination and SARS-CoV-2 variants. TCRdb's table, derived via immunoSEQ multiplex PCR, lists solely in-frame clones and lacks some. The sample lists about 350,000 clones, about 90% seen once, with under 4% in the top ten. Sequences were derived from peripheral blood, sampled after recovery from COVID-19. These receptors were taken from a human donor who had recovered from COVID-19. Both conserved end residues are part of each CDR3. A D gene is named only where the DNA matches it firmly. Clone size is stated in some rows and not others, as once, few, many or a class when expanded.

cdr3_aa: CASSQGEGQDTQYF; cdr3_nt: TGCGCCAGCAGCCAAGGTGAGGGGCAAGATACGCAGTATTTT; j_call: TRBJ2-3; clone_size: .; v_call: TRBV4-1; d_call: .
cdr3_aa: CASSDGRGAGLRGYTF; cdr3_nt: TGTGCCAGCAGCGACGGTAGGGGGGCCGGGTTGCGAGGCTACACCTTC; j_call: TRBJ1-2; clone_size: .; v_call: TRBV11-2; d_call: .
cdr3_aa: CSASFAGGDRPLDYYEQYF; cdr3_nt: TGCAGTGCCAGTTTCGCAGGGGGCGATCGACCCTTGGACTACTACGAGCAGTACTTC; j_call: TRBJ2-7; clone_size: .; v_call: TRBV20-1; d_call: TRBD1
cdr3_aa: CATSRVSGGGTEAFF; cdr3_nt: TGTGCCACCAGCAGAGTATCAGGGGGCGGCACTGAAGCTTTCTTT; j_call: TRBJ1-1; clone_size: .; v_call: TRBV15; d_call: TRBD1
cdr3_aa: CASSLSSGEVREKLFF; cdr3_nt: TGTGCCAGCAGCTTGTCTTCAGGGGAAGTCCGGGAAAAACTGTTTTTT; j_call: TRBJ1-4; clone_size: .; v_call: TRBV7-9; d_call: .
cdr3_aa: CASSWGLGNPYEQYF; cdr3_nt: TGTGCCAGCAGCTGGGGACTGGGCAATCCTTACGAGCAGTACTTC; j_call: TRBJ2-7; clone_size: .; v_call: TRBV3-1/TRBV3-2; d_call: .
cdr3_aa: CASSLNYRTDTQYF; cdr3_nt: TGTGCCAGCAGTTTAAATTACCGCACAGATACGCAGTATTTT; j_call: TRBJ2-3; clone_size: once; v_call: TRBV27; d_call: .
cdr3_aa: CASSIKILYGYTF; cdr3_nt: TGTGCCAGTAGTATAAAAATACTCTATGGCTACACCTTC; j_call: TRBJ1-2; clone_size: .; v_call: TRBV19; d_call: .
cdr3_aa: CASSFSGQSEGYTF; cdr3_nt: TGTGCCAGCAGTTTCTCCGGACAGTCGGAGGGCTACACCTTC; j_call: TRBJ1-2; clone_size: .; v_call: TRBV27; d_call: .
cdr3_aa: CASSLKSSLLVGAFF; cdr3_nt: TGTGCCAGCAGCTTGAAGAGCTCATTGTTGGTGGGAGCTTTCTTT; j_call: TRBJ1-1; clone_size: .; v_call: TRBV5-4; d_call: .
cdr3_aa: CASSPPLGGYTF; cdr3_nt: TGTGCCAGCAGCCCTCCCCTAGGGGGCTACACCTTC; j_call: TRBJ1-2; clone_size: .; v_call: TRBV25-1; d_call: .
cdr3_aa: CATSRDLAGVAGELFF; cdr3_nt: TGTGCCACCAGCAGAGATTTGGCGGGGGTGGCCGGGGAGCTGTTTTTT; j_call: TRBJ2-2; clone_size: .; v_call: TRBV15; d_call: TRBD2
cdr3_aa: CASSLDSYNEQFF; cdr3_nt: TGTGCCAGCAGCTTGGACAGTTACAATGAGCAGTTCTTC; j_call: TRBJ2-1; clone_size: .; v_call: TRBV5-4; d_call: .
cdr3_aa: CAISESWLSQPQHF; cdr3_nt: TGTGCCATCAGTGAGTCGTGGCTGTCTCAGCCCCAGCATTTT; j_call: TRBJ1-5; clone_size: once; v_call: TRBV10-3; d_call: .
cdr3_aa: CASSYGGYNEQFF; cdr3_nt: TGTGCCAGCAGTTACGGGGGGTACAATGAGCAGTTCTTC; j_call: TRBJ2-1; clone_size: .; v_call: TRBV6-5; d_call: .
cdr3_aa: CASTLGQGPNEQFF; cdr3_nt: TGTGCCAGTACATTAGGACAGGGGCCCAATGAGCAGTTCTTC; j_call: TRBJ2-1; clone_size: .; v_call: TRBV19; d_call: TRBD1
cdr3_aa: CASSPRDGPYEQYF; cdr3_nt: TGTGCCAGCAGTCCTCGGGACGGGCCCTACGAGCAGTACTTC; j_call: TRBJ2-7; clone_size: .; v_call: TRBV27; d_call: .
cdr3_aa: CASGPGGVGFTDTQYF; cdr3_nt: TGCGCCAGCGGACCCGGAGGGGTGGGATTCACAGATACGCAGTATTTT; j_call: TRBJ2-3; clone_size: .; v_call: TRBV5-1; d_call: .
cdr3_aa: CASSLAGTSRGETQYF; cdr3_nt: TGTGCCAGCAGCTTAGCCGGGACTTCTCGAGGGGAGACCCAGTACTTC; j_call: TRBJ2-5; clone_size: .; v_call: TRBV11-2; d_call: .
cdr3_aa: CASSLGSPSTGELFF; cdr3_nt: TGCGCCAGCAGCTTGGGGTCACCGAGCACCGGGGAGCTGTTTTTT; j_call: TRBJ2-2; clone_size: .; v_call: TRBV5-1; d_call: .
cdr3_aa: CASSPPETGIYEQYF; cdr3_nt: TGTGCCAGTAGTCCACCCGAGACAGGGATCTACGAGCAGTACTTC; j_call: TRBJ2-7; clone_size: .; v_call: TRBV19; d_call: TRBD1
cdr3_aa: CASSPGTGVGYGYTF; cdr3_nt: TGTGCCAGCAGCCCTGGGACAGGGGTCGGCTATGGCTACACCTTC; j_call: TRBJ1-2; clone_size: .; v_call: TRBV7-9; d_call: TRBD1
cdr3_aa: CASSAGLAGTFDNEQFF; cdr3_nt: TGTGCCAGCAGCGCAGGACTAGCGGGGACTTTTGACAATGAGCAGTTCTTC; j_call: TRBJ2-1; clone_size: .; v_call: TRBV5-6; d_call: TRBD2
cdr3_aa: CASSYTIDRSYGYTF; cdr3_nt: TGTGCCAGCAGCTACACTATTGACAGGAGCTATGGCTACACCTTC; j_call: TRBJ1-2; clone_size: few; v_call: TRBV2; d_call: .
cdr3_aa: CASSPQQGTGAEAFF; cdr3_nt: TGTGCCAGCTCACCCCAACAGGGAACGGGGGCTGAAGCTTTCTTT; j_call: TRBJ1-1; clone_size: .; v_call: TRBV18; d_call: .
cdr3_aa: CASSLWTENTGELFF; cdr3_nt: TGTGCCAGCAGCTTATGGACTGAGAACACCGGGGAGCTGTTTTTT; j_call: TRBJ2-2; clone_size: .; v_call: TRBV7-3; d_call: .
cdr3_aa: CASSDTRWNTEAFF; cdr3_nt: TGTGCCAGCAGTGATACCAGGTGGAACACTGAAGCTTTCTTT; j_call: TRBJ1-1; clone_size: .; v_call: TRBV2; d_call: .
cdr3_aa: CASSIYGVNTGELFF; cdr3_nt: TGTGCCAGTAGTATATATGGAGTGAACACCGGGGAGCTGTTTTTT; j_call: TRBJ2-2; clone_size: .; v_call: TRBV19; d_call: .
cdr3_aa: CASSSWYEQYF; cdr3_nt: TGTGCCAGCAGCTCCTGGTACGAGCAGTACTTC; j_call: TRBJ2-7; clone_size: .; v_call: TRBV7-9; d_call: .
cdr3_aa: CASKKGSATNEKLFF; cdr3_nt: TGTGCCAGTAAAAAAGGGAGCGCGACTAATGAAAAACTGTTTTTT; j_call: TRBJ1-4; clone_size: .; v_call: TRBV19; d_call: .
cdr3_aa: CASSYSTVSYNEQFF; cdr3_nt: TGTGCCAGCAGTTACTCGACAGTGAGCTACAATGAGCAGTTCTTC; j_call: TRBJ2-1; clone_size: .; v_call: TRBV6-5; d_call: .
cdr3_aa: CASSLGETSEAFF; cdr3_nt: TGTGCCAGCAGTTTAGGTGAAACCTCTGAAGCTTTCTTT; j_call: TRBJ1-1; clone_size: few; v_call: TRBV27; d_call: .
cdr3_aa: CASSLEAGGGYTF; cdr3_nt: TGTGCCAGCAGCTTGGAGGCAGGGGGAGGCTACACCTTC; j_call: TRBJ1-2; clone_size: .; v_call: TRBV5-5; d_call: TRBD1
cdr3_aa: CASSLQRQGLGTGELFF; cdr3_nt: TGTGCCAGCAGTTTACAGAGACAGGGTCTTGGGACCGGGGAGCTGTTTTTT; j_call: TRBJ2-2; clone_size: .; v_call: TRBV27; d_call: TRBD1
cdr3_aa: CASSMDRGPYEQYF; cdr3_nt: TGTGCCAGTAGTATGGACAGGGGACCCTACGAGCAGTACTTC; j_call: TRBJ2-7; clone_size: once; v_call: TRBV19; d_call: TRBD1
cdr3_aa: CASSPQGEAFF; cdr3_nt: TGTGCCAGCAGCCCTCAGGGTGAAGCTTTCTTT; j_call: TRBJ1-1; clone_size: .; v_call: TRBV9; d_call: .
cdr3_aa: CASSFPGLDGYTF; cdr3_nt: TGTGCCAGCAGCTTTCCCGGTCTGGATGGCTACACCTTC; j_call: TRBJ1-2; clone_size: .; v_call: TRBV5-6; d_call: .